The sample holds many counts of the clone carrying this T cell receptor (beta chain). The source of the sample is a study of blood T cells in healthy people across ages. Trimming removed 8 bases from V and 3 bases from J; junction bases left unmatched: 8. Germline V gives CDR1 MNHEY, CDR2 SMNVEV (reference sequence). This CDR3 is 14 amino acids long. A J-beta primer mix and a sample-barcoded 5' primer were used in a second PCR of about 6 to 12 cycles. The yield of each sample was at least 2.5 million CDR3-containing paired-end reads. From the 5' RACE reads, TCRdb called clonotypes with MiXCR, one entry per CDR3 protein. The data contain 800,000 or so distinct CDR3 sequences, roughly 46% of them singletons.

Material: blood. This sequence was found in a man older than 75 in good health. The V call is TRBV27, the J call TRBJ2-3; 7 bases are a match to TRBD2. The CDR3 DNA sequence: TGTGCCAGCGCTGATTACGGGAGGACAGATACGCAGTATTTT. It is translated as CASADYGRTDTQYF.